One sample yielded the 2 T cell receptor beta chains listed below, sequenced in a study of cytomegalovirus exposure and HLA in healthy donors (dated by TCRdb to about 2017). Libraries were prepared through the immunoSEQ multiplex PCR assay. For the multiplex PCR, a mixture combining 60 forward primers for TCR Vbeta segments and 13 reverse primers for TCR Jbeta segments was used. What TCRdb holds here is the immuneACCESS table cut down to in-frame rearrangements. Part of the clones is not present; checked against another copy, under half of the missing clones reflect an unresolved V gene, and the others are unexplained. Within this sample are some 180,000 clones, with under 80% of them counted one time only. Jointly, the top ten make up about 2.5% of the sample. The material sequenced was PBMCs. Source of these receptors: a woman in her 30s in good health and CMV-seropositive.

This CDR3 reads CASSERELQRGEQYF. The CDR3 DNA follows: TGTGCCAGCAGTGAAAGGGAGCTGCAGAGAGGCGAGCAGTACTTC. This chain uses TRBV6-1 with TRBJ2-7; D possibly corresponds to TRBD2 (5 bases). The CDR3 is 15 amino acids. With 2 bases removed from V and 6 bases from J, the gap between germline ends came to 17 bases. From germline, CDR1 is MNHNS and CDR2 SASEGT.

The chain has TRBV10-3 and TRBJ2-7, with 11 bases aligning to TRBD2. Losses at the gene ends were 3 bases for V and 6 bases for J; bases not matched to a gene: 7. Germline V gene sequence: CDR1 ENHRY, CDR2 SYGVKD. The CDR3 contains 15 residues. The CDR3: CAISEVGSGGAEQYF. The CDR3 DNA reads TGTGCCATCAGTGAAGTGGGTAGCGGGGGGGCCGAGCAGTACTTC.